These T cell receptor beta chains were read from a single sample in a study of radiation and T cells in renal cell carcinoma. The data were produced by immunoSEQ multiplex PCR, yet TCRdb's version contains in-frame clones alone and is incomplete. This table holds tens of thousands of clones, approximately 86% found once. The material was blood, obtained from a patient whose treatment included radiotherapy and nephrectomy. These receptors all stem from a woman between 50 and 59 years old with renal cell carcinoma. CDR3s include the opening cysteine and the closing phenylalanine or tryptophan. The order of the fields is V gene, clone size, D gene, J gene, CDR3 protein, CDR3 DNA. D genes are given only for firm matches. A row's size may be missing; if present it is once, few, many or a size class.

>TRBV30|-|-|TRBJ2-7
CAGGWGAFYEQYF
TGTGCCGGGGGGTGGGGGGCCTTCTACGAGCAGTACTTC
>TRBV5-1|once|TRBD2|TRBJ2-1
CASSPGVAGEGNEQFF
TGCGCCAGCAGCCCGGGGGTAGCGGGAGAGGGCAATGAGCAGTTCTTC
>TRBV5-1|-|-|TRBJ2-3
CASSSSGTLDTQYF
TGCGCCAGCAGCTCCTCCGGGACGTTAGATACGCAGTATTTT
>TRBV9|-|-|TRBJ2-3
CASSLTTDTQYF
TGTGCCAGCAGCTTAACCACAGATACGCAGTATTTT
>TRBV14|-|TRBD1|TRBJ1-1
CASSRDLLTGGTEAFF
TGTGCCAGCAGCCGAGATCTCCTCACAGGGGGCACTGAAGCTTTCTTT
>TRBV7-9|-|-|TRBJ1-3
CASSNTGTSLSGNTIYF
TGTGCCAGCAGTAATACCGGGACATCCCTCTCTGGAAACACCATATATTTT
>TRBV7-2|-|TRBD1|TRBJ1-5
CASSQDRGHQPQHF
TGTGCCAGCAGCCAAGACAGGGGCCATCAGCCCCAGCATTTT
>TRBV28|-|TRBD1|TRBJ1-4
CASSQNRGAGEKLFF
TGTGCCAGCAGCCAAAACAGGGGAGCTGGTGAAAAACTGTTTTTT
>TRBV28|-|TRBD1|TRBJ1-4
CASRRPGQTSTNEKLFF
TGTGCCAGCAGACGACCGGGACAGACATCAACTAATGAAAAACTGTTTTTT
>TRBV9|-|-|TRBJ2-5
CASSPTQGKETQYF
TGTGCCAGCAGCCCTACCCAGGGTAAGGAGACCCAGTACTTC
>TRBV19|-|-|TRBJ1-2
CASSMRGNYGYTF
TGTGCCAGTAGTATGCGGGGCAACTATGGCTACACCTTC
>TRBV5-6|-|-|TRBJ1-5
CASSLVRGFSNQPQHF
TGTGCCAGCAGCTTGGTTAGGGGATTTAGCAATCAGCCCCAGCATTTT
>TRBV28|-|-|TRBJ1-5
CASIWGDSNQPQHF
TGTGCCAGTATATGGGGAGATAGCAATCAGCCCCAGCATTTT
>TRBV19|-|-|TRBJ1-1
CASSTSLQGNTEAFF
TGTGCCAGTAGTACATCGTTACAGGGGAACACTGAAGCTTTCTTT
>TRBV6-1|-|-|TRBJ2-5
CASTLNVDRQETQYF
TGTGCCAGCACTTTGAATGTGGACAGACAAGAGACCCAGTACTTC
>TRBV5-1|-|-|TRBJ2-3
CASMRVSSTDTQYF
TGCGCCAGCATGCGTGTATCTAGCACAGATACGCAGTATTTT
>TRBV7-2|-|-|TRBJ2-5
CASSPRETQYF
TGTGCCAGCAGCCCCCGGGAGACCCAGTACTTC
>TRBV6-4|-|-|TRBJ1-1
CASSADPWTEAFF
TGTGCCAGCAGTGCGGACCCCTGGACTGAAGCTTTCTTT
>TRBV7-9|-|-|TRBJ1-3
CASSYDWIRGNTIYF
TGTGCCAGCAGCTACGATTGGATTCGTGGAAACACCATATATTTT